This TCR beta chain is from a study of Ad26.COV2.S vaccination and SARS-CoV-2 variants (dated by TCRdb to about 2021). Regarding the complete study: Vaccine-arm donors came from COV1001, a multicentre, randomized, double-blind, placebo-controlled phase I-IIa trial of Ad26.COV2.S in healthy adults. Dosing of Ad26.COV2.S was intramuscular, at either 5x10^10 or 1x10^11 viral particles, delivered as one shot or as two shots spaced 56 days apart. Throughout the experiments and outcome assessment, investigators stayed blinded to trial group allocation. The TCR-sequenced set comprised about 30 samples: roughly 19 Ad26.COV2.S vaccine recipients, 5 placebo recipients and 8 SARS-CoV-2 convalescent individuals. Trial participants were randomized into five groups of five, in which low-dose or high-dose Ad26.COV2.S was given once or twice, or placebo was given on both occasions. TCRbeta repertoire sequencing served as the tool for gauging how specific and how broad the SARS-CoV-2-reactive T cell receptors were following Ad26.COV2.S vaccination.

Comments on this clone: Its specific antigen is unknown. Base quality data are lacking; no much larger clone is found one base away.

Reading the label with the study, this specimen's treatment or condition is: about 20 received Ad26.COV2.S at low or high dose, single or two shots; roughly five received placebo; per-sample allocation not given. For vaccine and placebo recipients, repertoires were sequenced using samples collected on day 63 after the first injection. Cohort 1b enrolled 25 adults aged 18-55 years at a single site in Boston, USA, between 29 July and 7 August 2020. As a vaccine, Ad26.COV2.S was a replication-incompetent adenovirus type 26 vector that expressed a prefusion-stabilized SARS-CoV-2 spike protein derived from the original Wuhan strain. TCRbeta CDR3 regions were sequenced with the immunoSEQ Assay. After extraction, genomic DNA underwent amplification by bias-controlled multiplex PCR, followed by high-throughput sequencing. The authors' analysis ran thus. To quantify the absolute abundance of every unique TCRbeta CDR3 region, sequences were collapsed and filtered. Usable DNA was measured by amplifying reference genes present in all nucleated cells, and TCRbeta template counts were normalized to that usable DNA to estimate T cell fraction. Repertoire TCRs were annotated as SARS-CoV-2-specific when V gene, CDR3 amino acid sequence and J gene were exactly matched to a known reactive TCR set. The reference SARS-CoV-2 TCR set was obtained from MIRA and was filtered for enrichment in COVID-19-positive ImmuneCODE repertoires, whereby public or cross-reactive TCRs were removed. Using the MIRA antigens, annotated TCRs were further analysed by specific ORF or by position within an ORF. Breadth was defined as annotated unique rearrangements over total unique productive rearrangements; depth was the summed frequency of those rearrangements. TCR breadth was compared between groups using two-sided Wilcoxon rank-sum tests. Drawn from immuneACCESS, this table holds only the in-frame rearrangements with V and J called that TCRdb kept. Clones are partly lost; checked studies trace under half to an unresolved V gene and leave the rest unexplained. That table supplies the V and J calls and clone size; D and trimming were determined from the DNA. Present in this sample are about 280,000 clones, around 87% of which were seen just once. Jointly, the top ten make up roughly 3.5% of the sample.

From cysteine to phenylalanine, the CDR3 is 17 amino acids long. CDR3 DNA is the only sequence kept; it has 51 bases, read in frame from the first base. Trimmed from V: 6 bases; trimmed from J: 8 bases; junction bases lacking a gene match: 17. Overall study outcomes, separate from this receptor: Non-spike TCR breadth was comparable between vaccine and placebo recipients, consistent with the vaccine containing only spike. Compared with placebo recipients, Ad26.COV2.S recipients showed higher spike-specific TCR breadth (P = 0.0014). The authors noted that the TCR breadth and depth analyses may have underestimated total T cell responses. Comparing responses between vaccine doses or regimens was not something the study was powered to do. After vaccination, substantial breadth of spike-specific CD8+ and CD4+ T cell responses was reported.

The clonotype was recovered from a person between 18 and 60 years old who received the Ad26.COV2.S COVID-19 vaccine or a placebo. The sequence is built from TRBV6-7 and TRBJ1-5; the junction holds 9 bases that match TRBD1. Being an ORF, TRBV6-7 has a function that is uncertain. This material consisted of peripheral blood, taken in a trial of Ad26.COV2.S vaccine versus placebo. Here the CDR3 is given as CASSDGARTGVNEPQHF. The DNA is TGTGCCAGCAGCGACGGGGCCAGGACAGGGGTAAATGAGCCCCAGCATTTT.